This T cell receptor beta chain was recovered during a study of T cell responses to AZD1222 COVID-19 vaccine. Trimming at V came to 1 base and at J to 9 bases, leaving 14 bases not matched to a gene. Per germline, CDR1 SEHNR and CDR2 FQNEAQ (reference sequence). This CDR3 region has 16 residues. Only in-frame clones appear in the TCRdb table, and some are missing; sequencing was by immunoSEQ multiplex PCR. Of 50,000 to 70,000 clones listed, roughly nine tenths are singletons. This TCR derives from an adult who received the AZD1222 COVID-19 vaccine. The V and J genes are TRBV7-9 and TRBJ2-5, with 7 positions matching TRBD2. The source was peripheral blood, collected 28 days after the second AZD1222 dose. The CDR3 sequence: CASSLDLTTSSTAQYF. In DNA form, the CDR3 reads TGTGCCAGCAGCTTAGATTTGACGACTAGCTCAACGGCCCAGTACTTC. Complete variable domain (other parts from reference TRBV7-9 and TRBJ2-5): DTGVSQNPRHKITKRGQNVTFRCDPISEHNRLYWYRQTLGQGPEFLTYFQNEAQLEKSRLLSDRFSAERPKGSFSTLEIQRTEQGDSAMYLCASSLDLTTSSTAQYFGPGTRLLVL.